Listed below are T cell receptor beta chains from one sample, sequenced in a study of blood T cells in healthy people across ages. From the 5' RACE reads, TCRdb called clonotypes with MiXCR, one entry per CDR3 protein. The sample contains 1.5 million or so distinct CDR3 sequences, about 45% of which appear only once. Sequencing was performed on blood. The receptor set was obtained from a woman younger than 35 in good health. Both conserved end residues are part of each CDR3.

v_call,j_call,cdr3_aa
TRBV11-2,TRBJ2-3,CASSFQTRWDTQYF
TRBV6-5,TRBJ2-7,CASSWRDGAYEQYF
TRBV7-2,TRBJ2-7,CASSLISHFYEQYF
TRBV6-5,TRBJ2-3,CASNRGGQSTDTQYF
TRBV4-2,TRBJ1-6,CASSQMDRVNSPLHF
TRBV9,TRBJ1-1,CASSDRRGRENTEAFF
TRBV4-1,TRBJ1-4,CASSQGPRNEKLFF
TRBV20-1,TRBJ1-2,CSAVREEKGYTF
TRBV29-1,TRBJ2-3,CSEVGGSGTDTQYF
TRBV24-1,TRBJ2-1,CATSDVTRFF
TRBV3-1,TRBJ1-6,CASSQVGGANSPLHF
TRBV11-1,TRBJ2-5,CASSPRVSYNEQYF
TRBV30,TRBJ1-2,CAWTDSPFRGYTF
TRBV27,TRBJ1-4,CASSMGQGLEKLFF
TRBV27,TRBJ1-5,CASKSGEVNQPQHF
TRBV27,TRBJ1-5,CASKNSGKVNQPQHF
TRBV19,TRBJ1-2,CASSIQGRNYGYTF
TRBV20-1,TRBJ2-3,CSASTSGGRADTRYF
TRBV2,TRBJ1-3,CASRGGTGLSGNTIYF
TRBV20-1,TRBJ2-2,CSARPPKEGVTGELFF
TRBV12-3/TRBV12-4,TRBJ2-5,CASSWGREETQYF
TRBV20-1,TRBJ1-2,CSARGTISYGYTF
TRBV4-3,.,CASSQEFPQGLYEQYF
TRBV20-1,TRBJ1-5,CSARIGLSPQHF
TRBV9,TRBJ1-2,CASSVVDVANYGYTF
TRBV4-3,TRBJ2-3,CASSQDGGTSGGPSTDTQYF
TRBV25-1,TRBJ1-1,CASSPLMNTEAFF
TRBV6-2/TRBV6-3,TRBJ2-2,CASSSLGARTGELFF
TRBV29-1,TRBJ1-4,CSVVGRGEKLFF
TRBV2,TRBJ2-5,CASSEAAAQETQYF
TRBV12-3/TRBV12-4,TRBJ1-2,CASSFREAGGYTF
TRBV6-5,TRBJ1-6,CASSYGPPGSSRNSPLHF
TRBV27,TRBJ2-4,CASSLSNRAGEQYF
TRBV6-5,TRBJ1-2,CASSYSFRDRRYTF
TRBV27,TRBJ2-7,CASTSSAYEQYF
TRBV29-1,TRBJ2-3,CSATTSGKTDTQYF
TRBV5-1,TRBJ2-5,CASSASGTYWGQYF
TRBV20-1,TRBJ2-3,CSASPQGASGGTDTQYF
TRBV24-1,TRBJ2-3,CATSDPGGPSTDTQYF
TRBV7-9,TRBJ2-1,CASSLNRDYNEQFF
TRBV9,TRBJ2-1,CASSVKGTVEQFF
TRBV28,TRBJ2-3,CASSLRGGAERFADTQYF
TRBV6-5,TRBJ2-5,CASSYSSSDEQYF
TRBV24-1,TRBJ2-1,CATSESGLKGAEQFF
TRBV29-1,TRBJ2-1,CSADRGQETQFF
TRBV30,TRBJ1-1,CAWGTMNTEAFF